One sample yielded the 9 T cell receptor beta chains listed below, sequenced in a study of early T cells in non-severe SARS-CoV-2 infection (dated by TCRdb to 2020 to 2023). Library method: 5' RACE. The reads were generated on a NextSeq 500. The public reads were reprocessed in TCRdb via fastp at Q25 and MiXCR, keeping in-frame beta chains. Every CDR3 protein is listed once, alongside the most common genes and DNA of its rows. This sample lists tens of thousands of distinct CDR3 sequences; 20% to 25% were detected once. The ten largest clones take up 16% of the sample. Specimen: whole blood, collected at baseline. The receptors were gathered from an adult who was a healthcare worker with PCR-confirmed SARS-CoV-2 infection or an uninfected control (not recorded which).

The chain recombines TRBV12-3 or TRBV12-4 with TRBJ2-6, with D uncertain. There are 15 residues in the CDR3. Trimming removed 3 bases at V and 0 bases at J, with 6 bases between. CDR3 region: CASSFVGSGANVLTF. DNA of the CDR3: TGTGCCAGCAGTTTCGTAGGCTCTGGGGCCAACGTCCTGACTTTC.

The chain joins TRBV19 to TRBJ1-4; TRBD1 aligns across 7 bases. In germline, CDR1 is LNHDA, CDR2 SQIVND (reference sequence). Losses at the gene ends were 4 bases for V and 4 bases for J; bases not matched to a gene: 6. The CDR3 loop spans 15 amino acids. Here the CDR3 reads CASSSRDSINEKLFF. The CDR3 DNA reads TGTGCCAGTAGTAGCCGGGACAGCATTAATGAAAAACTGTTTTTT.

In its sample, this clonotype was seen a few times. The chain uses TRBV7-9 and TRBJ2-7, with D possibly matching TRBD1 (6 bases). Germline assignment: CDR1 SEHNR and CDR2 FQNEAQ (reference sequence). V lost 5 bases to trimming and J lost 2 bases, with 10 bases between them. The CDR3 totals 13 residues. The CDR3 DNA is TGTGCCAGCAGCACCAGGGGTACCTACGAGCAGTACTTC. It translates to CASSTRGTYEQYF.

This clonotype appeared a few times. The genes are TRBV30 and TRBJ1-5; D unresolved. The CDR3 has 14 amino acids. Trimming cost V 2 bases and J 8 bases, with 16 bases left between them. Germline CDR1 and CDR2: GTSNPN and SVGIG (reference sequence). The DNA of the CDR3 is TGTGCCTGGAGTCCGGACGCTGCGCGAGAGCCCCAGCATTTT. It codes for CAWSPDAAREPQHF.

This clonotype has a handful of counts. This chain's CDR3 is CASGTHYGYTF. CDR3 DNA: TGTGCCAGTGGGACGCACTATGGCTACACCTTC. The chain combines TRBV3-1 with TRBJ1-2; D perhaps matches TRBD1 (5 bases). V lost 9 bases to trimming and J lost 3 bases, with 8 bases between them. The germline V gene encodes CDR1 LGHDT and CDR2 YNNKEL (reference sequence). The CDR3 runs 11 residues.

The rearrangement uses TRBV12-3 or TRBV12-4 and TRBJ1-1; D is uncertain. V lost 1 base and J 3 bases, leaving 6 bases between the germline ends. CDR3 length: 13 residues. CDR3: CASSLGADTEAFF. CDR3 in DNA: TGTGCCAGCAGTTTAGGGGCCGACACTGAAGCTTTCTTT.

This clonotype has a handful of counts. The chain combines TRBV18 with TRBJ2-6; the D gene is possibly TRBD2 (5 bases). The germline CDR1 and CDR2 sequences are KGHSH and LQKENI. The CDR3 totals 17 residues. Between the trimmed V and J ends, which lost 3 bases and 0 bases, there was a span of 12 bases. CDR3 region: CASSPEVGSSGANVLTF. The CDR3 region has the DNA TGTGCCAGCTCACCTGAAGTTGGGAGCTCTGGGGCCAACGTCCTGACTTTC.

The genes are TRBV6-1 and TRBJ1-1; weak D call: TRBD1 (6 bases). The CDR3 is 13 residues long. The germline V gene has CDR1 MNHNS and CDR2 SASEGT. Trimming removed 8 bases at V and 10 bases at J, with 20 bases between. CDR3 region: CASSRGIDISAFF. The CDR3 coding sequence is TGTGCCAGCTCGAGGGGGATCGACATTTCAGCTTTCTTT.

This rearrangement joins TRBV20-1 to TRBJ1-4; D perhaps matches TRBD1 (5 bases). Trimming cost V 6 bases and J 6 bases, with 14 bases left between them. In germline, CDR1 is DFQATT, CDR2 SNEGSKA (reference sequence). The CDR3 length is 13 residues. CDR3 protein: CSAETGGDEKLFF. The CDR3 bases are TGCAGTGCCGAGACGGGGGGTGATGAAAAACTGTTTTTT.